This record covers a single TCR beta chain. These data are taken from a study of cytomegalovirus exposure and HLA in healthy donors. Study-level background: Genotyping showed roughly 83% of over 350 donors falling in the Caucasian-associated ancestry cluster.

Researchers ran the PCR with 60 Vbeta and 13 Jbeta primers. TCRdb's table, derived via immunoSEQ multiplex PCR, lists solely in-frame clones and lacks some. The sample records around 85,000 clones, about four fifths being singletons. CDR1 is SGHTA and CDR2 is FQGNSA in the germline V gene. This CDR3 has 15 residues. Trimming took 5 bases from V and 1 from J, leaving 14 bases between them. This TCR derives from a man over 45 in good health and CMV-seropositive. Specimen: PBMCs. The chain links TRBV7-2 to TRBJ2-5; a weak D match, TRBD1 (6 bases). The CDR3 sequence is CASSQNRDIQETQYF. The CDR3 coding sequence is TGTGCCAGCAGCCAAAATCGGGACATCCAAGAGACCCAGTACTTC.